Following are 2 T cell receptor beta chains from one sample sequenced in a study of control samples from healthy donors and cancer patients. Profiling relied on immunoSEQ multiplex PCR, and the TCRdb table lists in-frame clones only, not all of them. Of about 140,000 clones listed, over 85% are singletons. Sequences were obtained from blood. The receptors shown here come from a man aged 30 to 45 in good health.

The V gene is TRBV28, the J gene TRBJ2-7, with 8 bases matching TRBD2. This CDR3 has 15 amino acids. Germline V gives CDR1 MDHEN, CDR2 SYDVKM. The ends lost 9 bases at V and 0 bases at J; junction bases unmatched: 10. The CDR3 nucleotides read TGTGCCAGTCTGGGGGGAACTAGCGGCTCCTACGAGCAGTACTTC. It yields the protein CASLGGTSGSYEQYF.

This chain joins TRBV29-1 and TRBJ2-1; maybe TRBD1 (6 bases). The CDR3 is 13 residues long. CDR1 SQVTM and CDR2 ANQGSEA come from the germline V gene. The germline V and J ends were trimmed by 4 bases and 1 base, with 8 bases remaining between them. The DNA for the CDR3 is TGCAGCGTTGGCGGACAGTCCTACAATGAGCAGTTCTTC. It specifies CSVGGQSYNEQFF.